The clone carrying this T cell receptor beta chain was recorded once. What it recognizes is unknown. The data were taken from a study of CD8+ T cells in alopecia areata. Background on the study: The drug, oral tofacitinib, was given to treated patients at 5 to 10 mg twice daily. Patients in the study were on tofacitinib for 6 to 18 months, then off it for 6 months. General study findings and limits: Alphabeta T cells residing in normal skin are also sequenced in scalp samples. Normal scalp showed lower clonality than lesional scalp, especially alopecia totalis/universalis.

Extraction and reverse transcription of RNA yielded cDNA as the sequencing template. Assay used: immunoSEQ multiplex PCR; TCRdb lists only in-frame clones, some missing. The data contain 130,000 to 150,000 clones, 40% to 50% of them singletons. CDR1 and CDR2 from the germline V gene are MDHEN and SYDVKM. This CDR3 spans 15 amino acids. Trimming at V came to 4 bases and at J to 4 bases, leaving 7 bases not matched to a gene. Sequencing used CD4+ T cells sorted from blood. The sequence was collected from a human donor with alopecia areata. The rearrangement uses TRBV28 and TRBJ2-5; 9 bases fit TRBD2. The CDR3 protein is CASSSTGTSLETQYF. For the CDR3, the DNA is TGTGCCAGCAGTTCAACCGGGACTAGCCTAGAGACCCAGTACTTC.